These 29 T cell receptor beta chains were all obtained from the same sample, sequenced in a study of blood T cell repertoires in COVID-19. Libraries were prepared by immunoSEQ multiplex PCR; TCRdb keeps only in-frame clonotypes and omits some of them. The table has approximately 670,000 clones, 80% to 90% seen once; the top ten hold 0.2% to 0.3%. The sequenced sample was peripheral blood. All receptors come from a young woman with acute or convalescent COVID-19.

Concerning this clone itself: Other DNA sequences in this specimen translate into the identical CDR3. The chain employs TRBV9 and TRBJ2-3, with 7 bases matching TRBD1. There are 14 residues in the CDR3. Germline CDR1 is SGDLS and CDR2 is YYNGEE. The V segment lost 2 bases and the J segment 5 bases; nucleotides outside the gene matches: 5. The CDR3 coding sequence is TGTGCCAGCAGCGTGTCAGGGGGTGGAGATACGCAGTATTTT. Protein product: CASSVSGGGDTQYF.

This CDR3 is CASSHGGLLEKLFF. The CDR3 nucleotides read TGTGCCAGCAGCCACGGAGGGCTTCTAGAAAAACTGTTTTTT. The chain joins TRBV3-1 (or the pseudogene TRBV3-2) to TRBJ1-4; D not certain. V was shortened by 3 bases and J by 8 bases, with 13 bases between the two germline ends. CDR1 is LGHDT, CDR2 YNNKEL, per germline (reference sequence). This CDR3 contains 14 residues.

The rearrangement joins TRBV14 to TRBJ1-1; D gene unclear. CDR3 length: 13 residues. Germline-derived CDR1 and CDR2 are SGHDN and FVKESK. V was clipped by 4 bases and J by 0 bases, with 6 bases between them. The CDR3 region has the DNA TGTGCCAGCAGCCTTTATATGAACACTGAAGCTTTCTTT. This encodes CASSLYMNTEAFF.

The chain carries TRBV11-2 and TRBJ2-2; 9 bases fit TRBD1. Germline values: CDR1 SGHAT, CDR2 FQNNGV. CDR3 length: 15 residues. V dropped 6 bases and J dropped 0; count of bases not matched to a gene: 2. CDR3 loop: CASRGQGTNTGELFF. CDR3 sequence (DNA): TGTGCCAGCAGAGGACAGGGGACGAACACCGGGGAGCTGTTTTTT. Drawing the rest from reference TRBV11-2 and TRBJ2-2, the complete variable domain is EAGVAQSPRYKIIEKRQSVAFWCNPISGHATLYWYQQILGQGPKLLIQFQNNGVVDDSQLPKDRFSAERLKGVDSTLKIQPAKLEDSAVYLCASRGQGTNTGELFFGEGSRLTVL.

V is TRBV18 and J is TRBJ2-1, with D tentatively TRBD1 (6 bases). There are 13 residues in the CDR3. V was shortened by 3 bases and J by 10 bases, with 13 bases between the two germline ends. Germline values: CDR1 KGHSH, CDR2 LQKENI. The CDR3 DNA reads TGTGCCAGCTCACCGTCTGGGGGCCACGAGCAGTTCTTC. It specifies CASSPSGGHEQFF.

CDR3: CASSYSGANVLTF. CDR3 nucleotides: TGTGCCAGCAGCTACTCTGGGGCCAACGTCCTGACTTTC. The chain is built from TRBV12-3 or TRBV12-4 and TRBJ2-6; D gene unclear. This CDR3 is 13 amino acids long. The V end lost 6 bases, the J end lost 0 bases, and 3 bases lay between the germline ends.

The V and J genes are TRBV21-1 and TRBJ1-5; the D segment call TRBD1 is taken from the table without a DNA check. TRBV21-1 is a listed pseudogene. The CDR3 covers 12 residues. The CDR3 DNA is TGTGCCAGCACCCCAGACAATCAGCCCCAGCATTTT. It yields the protein CASTPDNQPQHF.

This chain connects TRBV9 to TRBJ2-1; D ambiguous. The V and J ends lost 2 bases and 10 bases respectively, with 10 bases between them. Per the germline V gene, CDR1 is SGDLS and CDR2 is YYNGEE. The CDR3 contains 12 residues. The CDR3 loop reads CASSVWSEEQFF. CDR3 coding DNA: TGTGCCAGCAGCGTCTGGTCGGAGGAGCAGTTCTTC.

The table lists this clone with a count of one. The chain employs TRBV9 and TRBJ2-2, with D perhaps TRBD1 (5 bases). V dropped 3 bases and J dropped 2 bases, with 5 bases sitting between them. The CDR3 runs to 13 residues. The germline V gene encodes CDR1 SGDLS and CDR2 YYNGEE. CDR3 protein: CASSGGNTGELFF. Written as DNA, the CDR3 is TGTGCCAGCAGCGGGGGCAACACCGGGGAGCTGTTTTTT.

The chain carries TRBV3-1 (or the pseudogene TRBV3-2) and TRBJ2-1; 7 nucleotides align to TRBD1. There are 13 residues in the CDR3. Losses at the gene ends were 4 bases for V and 6 bases for J; bases not matched to a gene: 3. Germline loops: CDR1 LGHDT, CDR2 YNNKEL (reference sequence). CDR3 nucleotide sequence: TGTGCCAGCAGCCTAACAGGGGTCAATGAGCAGTTCTTC. It encodes CASSLTGVNEQFF.

The V gene is TRBV11-2, the J gene TRBJ2-7; D unclear. CDR1 and CDR2 from the germline V gene are SGHAT and FQNNGV. The CDR3 contains 14 residues. The V end lost 4 bases, the J end lost 3 bases, and 13 bases lay between the germline ends. This CDR3 reads CASSSYDKNYEQYF. The CDR3 DNA reads TGTGCCAGCAGCTCTTATGACAAGAACTACGAGCAGTACTTC.

This chain links TRBV14 with TRBJ1-1, with D possibly TRBD1 on 5 matching bases. The CDR3 sequence is 14 residues long. Germline lookup yields CDR1 SGHDN and CDR2 FVKESK. V lost 4 bases to trimming and J lost 1 base, with 10 bases between them. The CDR3 protein is CASSRLQENTEAFF. The CDR3 DNA sequence: TGTGCCAGCAGCCGCTTACAGGAGAACACTGAAGCTTTCTTT. The full variable domain, completed using reference TRBV14 and TRBJ1-1, is EAGVTQFPSHSVIEKGQTVTLRCDPISGHDNLYWYRRVMGKEIKFLLHFVKESKQDESGMPNNRFLAERTGGTYSTLKVQPAELEDSGVYFCASSRLQENTEAFFGQGTRLTVV.

The chain links TRBV3-1 (or the pseudogene TRBV3-2) to TRBJ1-2; D is undetermined. CDR3 size: 15 residues. Germline V gives CDR1 LGHDT, CDR2 YNNKEL (reference sequence). V shed 1 base and J shed 8 bases, with 17 bases lying between them. Here the CDR3 DNA reads TGTGCCAGCAGCCAAGGAGAGGAGCGAGTGTGGGGCTACACCTTC. It encodes CASSQGEERVWGYTF.

The chain uses TRBV3-1 (or the pseudogene TRBV3-2) and TRBJ1-2; D gene uncertain. CDR1 is LGHDT, CDR2 YNNKEL, per germline (reference sequence). The CDR3 spans 17 residues. V lost 0 bases and J 7 bases, leaving 21 bases between the germline ends. The CDR3 here is CASSQEVLGWAEPGYTF. DNA for the CDR3: TGTGCCAGCAGCCAAGAAGTTTTGGGTTGGGCAGAACCTGGCTACACCTTC.

Only a few counts were recorded for this clone. The chain has TRBV4-3 and TRBJ2-7; D gene unclear. The V end was cut by 3 bases, the J end by 3 bases, with 9 bases between. The germline CDR1 and CDR2 sequences are LGHNA and YSLEER. The CDR3 is 13 residues long. The CDR3 region has the DNA TGCGCCAGCAGCCATCAATCAAACTACGAGCAGTACTTC. Protein: CASSHQSNYEQYF.

This sequence joins TRBV15 and TRBJ1-1, with D perhaps matching TRBD1 (5 bases). Trimming stripped 0 bases from V and 8 bases from J, with 16 bases between. Germline-derived CDR1 and CDR2 are LNHNV and YYDKDF (reference sequence). The CDR3 consists of 15 residues. CDR3 sequence (DNA): TGTGCCACCAGCAGAGATCAAGTCCGACAGTCGGAAGCTTTCTTT. It yields the protein CATSRDQVRQSEAFF.

The V call is TRBV7-2, the J call TRBJ2-3, with 13 bases identical to TRBD2. Germline lookup yields CDR1 SGHTA and CDR2 FQGNSA. J gave up 0 bases and V 4 bases, and 1 base lay outside the gene matches. This CDR3 comprises 16 residues. CDR3 loop: CASSSLAGGSTDTQYF. In nucleotides, the CDR3 is TGTGCCAGCAGCTCACTAGCGGGGGGGAGCACAGATACGCAGTATTTT.

V gene TRBV5-6 combines with J gene TRBJ1-4, with 9 bases fitting TRBD1. With 0 bases clipped from V and 6 bases from J, the junction kept 3 bases outside the gene matches. The CDR3 sequence is 15 residues long. Per the germline V gene, CDR1 is SGHDT and CDR2 is YYEEEE. The CDR3 DNA follows: TGTGCCAGCAGCTTGGAATGGACAGGGGATGAAAAACTGTTTTTT. Protein: CASSLEWTGDEKLFF.

In its sample, this clone was seen once. The J gene is TRBJ1-2, the V gene TRBV5-1; D call uncertain. This CDR3 is built from 12 residues. Trimming cost V 3 bases and J 8 bases, with 11 bases left between them. Germline loops: CDR1 SGHRS, CDR2 YFSETQ. CDR3 sequence reads: CASSSGPGGYTF. Here the CDR3 DNA reads TGCGCCAGCAGCTCCGGTCCGGGAGGCTACACCTTC. Filled out from reference TRBV5-1 and TRBJ1-2, the complete variable domain reads KAGVTQTPRYLIKTRGQQVTLSCSPISGHRSVSWYQQTPGQGLQFLFEYFSETQRNKGNFPGRFSGRQFSNSRSEMNVSTLELGDSALYLCASSSGPGGYTFGSGTRLTVV.

This clone came up once. The rearrangement links TRBV21-1 to TRBJ1-4; TRBD1 is the table's D call, not checked against the DNA. TRBV21-1 is classified as a pseudogene. CDR3 length equals 19 residues. This CDR3 reads CASNNIGQACLATNEKLFF. CDR3 in DNA: TGTGCCAGCAATAATATTGGACAGGCCTGCCTTGCAACTAATGAAAAACTGTTTTTT.

This clone has a single count. This sequence joins TRBV19 and TRBJ1-1, with D maybe TRBD1 (6 bases). CDR3 length equals 14 residues. V was trimmed by 11 bases and J by 0 bases, leaving 16 bases between them. The germline V gene has CDR1 LNHDA and CDR2 SQIVND (reference sequence). CDR3 residues: CARGGGQVNTEAFF. In DNA form, the CDR3 reads TGTGCCCGAGGGGGGGGTCAAGTGAACACTGAAGCTTTCTTT.

The V call is TRBV29-1, the J call TRBJ1-1; 9 nucleotides line up with TRBD1. This CDR3 region has 13 residues. The V gene's germline CDR1 is SQVTM and CDR2 ANQGSEA. Trimming took 7 bases from V and 5 from J; bases not matched to a gene: 8. The CDR3 region has the DNA TGCAGCGCCGTCACAGGGGGCGTAACTGAAGCTTTCTTT. Translation: CSAVTGGVTEAFF.

V gene TRBV5-4 combines with J gene TRBJ2-5, with unresolved D. The V gene's germline CDR1 is SGHNT and CDR2 YYREEE (reference sequence). V was cut by 2 bases and J by 3 bases, with 2 bases left in between. The CDR3 spans 11 residues. The CDR3 nucleotides read TGTGCCAGCAGCTTCAAAGAGACCCAGTACTTC. Protein product: CASSFKETQYF.

V usage is TRBV11-2 and J usage is TRBJ1-5; a weak D match, TRBD1 (5 bases). V was shortened by 5 bases and J by 4 bases, with 15 bases between the two germline ends. This CDR3 spans 15 amino acids. Germline loops: CDR1 SGHAT, CDR2 FQNNGV. CDR3 DNA sequence: TGTGCCAGCAGCACGGATCTATCAGGGAATCAGCCCCAGCATTTT. Amino acid sequence: CASSTDLSGNQPQHF.

This clone was seen only once. The J gene is TRBJ2-7, the V gene TRBV9; D may be TRBD1 (6 bases). This CDR3 is built from 16 residues. From germline, CDR1 is SGDLS and CDR2 YYNGEE. The V gene lost 3 bases and the J gene lost 7 bases, with 23 bases spanning the gap. The CDR3 loop reads CASSEETGFLLEEQYF. In nucleotides, the CDR3 is TGTGCCAGCAGCGAGGAGACAGGCTTCCTCCTAGAGGAGCAGTACTTC.

The V call is TRBV2, the J call TRBJ1-2; 7 bases fit TRBD1. CDR1 is SNHLY, CDR2 FYNNEI, per germline. CDR3 length equals 19 residues. J lost 5 bases, V lost 6 bases, and 24 bases had no gene match. CDR3 sequence (DNA): TGTGCCAGCAGAGGAATTAATATACGTCGGGACAGATTTACATATGGCTACACCTTC. Translation gives CASRGINIRRDRFTYGYTF.

This chain's CDR3 is CASSQDFSEQYF. The CDR3, as DNA: TGCGCCAGCAGCCAAGATTTCAGCGAGCAGTACTTC. The chain joins TRBV4-1 to TRBJ2-7, with D uncertain. With 0 bases removed from V and 6 bases from J, the gap between germline ends came to 6 bases. The CDR3 loop spans 12 amino acids. The germline CDR1 and CDR2 sequences are MGHRA and YSYEKL.

V gene TRBV28 combines with J gene TRBJ2-3; 8 positions match TRBD2. Germline V gene sequence: CDR1 MDHEN, CDR2 SYDVKM. Trimming took 6 bases from V and 4 from J; bases not matched to a gene: 9. This CDR3 has 15 residues. The CDR3 here is CASRATGGVADTQYF. The CDR3 DNA sequence: TGTGCCAGCAGGGCAACGGGGGGGGTTGCAGATACGCAGTATTTT.

V is TRBV15 and J is TRBJ2-5, with TRBD2 matching over 7 bases. From germline, CDR1 is LNHNV and CDR2 YYDKDF (reference sequence). J lost 3 bases, V lost 5 bases, and 6 bases had no gene match. The length of the CDR3 is 14 residues. CDR3 DNA sequence: TGTGCCACCAGCGGGTCGGGGGGAAAAGAGACCCAGTACTTC. Protein sequence: CATSGSGGKETQYF.